These T cell receptor beta chains were read from a single sample in a study of tissue T cells after allogeneic stem cell transplantation. TCRdb's copy holds only in-frame clones and misses some; the assay was immunoSEQ multiplex PCR. This table holds a few thousand clones, about three fifths found once. Sequencing was performed on jejunal tissue, taken at autopsy. These receptors were taken from an older male patient with steroid-refractory graft-versus-host disease after an allogeneic stem cell transplant. A subset of T cells may come from the graft donor. CDR3s include the opening cysteine and the closing phenylalanine or tryptophan. D genes are given only for firm matches. Clone size appears in some rows only: once, few, many, or a class for an expanded clone.

NA	NA	TRBV2	TRBJ2-7	TGTGCCAGCAGAGCCGGGACGGTCTCCTACGAGCAGTACTTC	CASRAGTVSYEQYF
NA	NA	TRBV3-1/TRBV3-2	TRBJ1-5	TGTGCCAGCAGCCTTAGCAATCAGCCCCAGCATTTT	CASSLSNQPQHF
NA	large	TRBV27	TRBJ1-5	TGTGCCAGCAGTTGGACAGCTGATCAGCCCCAGCATTTT	CASSWTADQPQHF
TRBD1	NA	TRBV19	TRBJ2-7	TGTGCCAGTAGTCCCGGACAGGGAAAGGTCTACGAGCAGTACTTC	CASSPGQGKVYEQYF
TRBD2	NA	TRBV5-5	TRBJ2-5	TGTGCCAGCAGCTTGGTTGGCGGGGAGGGGGAGACCCAGTACTTC	CASSLVGGEGETQYF
NA	NA	TRBV19	TRBJ2-3	TGTGCCAGTACGGAGACCACTAGCACAGATACGCAGTATTTT	CASTETTSTDTQYF
NA	NA	TRBV6-2/TRBV6-3	TRBJ2-6	TGTGCCAGCAGTACCAGACCCGGCGGGGCCAACGTCCTGACTTTC	CASSTRPGGANVLTF
NA	NA	TRBV4-2	TRBJ2-5	TGTGCCAGCAGCTTACAACAGGGAGAGCTCCAAGAGACCCAGTACTTC	CASSLQQGELQETQYF
NA	NA	TRBV5-1	TRBJ2-7	TGCGCCAGCAGCTTGGCCCAAGGAGTTATGTACGAGCAGTACTTC	CASSLAQGVMYEQYF
NA	few	TRBV7-3	TRBJ1-6	TGTGCCAGCAGCTCGGTGGGGAATTCACCCCTCCACTTT	CASSSVGNSPLHF
NA	NA	TRBV6-2/TRBV6-3	TRBJ2-7	TGTGCCAGCAGCCCCATGCGCCCACCCTACGAGCAGTACTTC	CASSPMRPPYEQYF
TRBD1	NA	TRBV2	TRBJ2-4	TGTGCCAGCAGTGGGGACAGGGTGAGAAACATTCAGTACTTC	CASSGDRVRNIQYF
NA	few	TRBV4-3	TRBJ2-1	TGCGCCAGCAGCCAAGTAGGGCTGGGGCCTGGGAATGAGCAGTTCTTC	CASSQVGLGPGNEQFF
TRBD2	NA	TRBV9	TRBJ2-1	TGTGCCAGCAGCCCTCGGGCTAGCGGGGGCCTCAATGAGCAGTTCTTC	CASSPRASGGLNEQFF
TRBD2	few	TRBV7-2	TRBJ2-7	TGTGCCAGCAGCTTGCCGCCCCAGGGAGGGATCGAGCAGTACTTC	CASSLPPQGGIEQYF
NA	NA	TRBV25-1	TRBJ2-4	TGTGCCAGCAGTGATGGATACATTCAGTACTTC	CASSDGYIQYF
NA	NA	TRBV7-9	TRBJ1-1	TGTGCCAGCAGCTTTCTTGAGGACACTGAAGCTTTCTTT	CASSFLEDTEAFF
NA	NA	TRBV7-9	TRBJ2-5	TGTGCCAGCAGCTTGAAGGGATCGAGAGAGACCCAGTACTTC	CASSLKGSRETQYF
NA	once	TRBV4-3	TRBJ1-1	TGCGCCAGCAGCCAAGAATGGGGGACTGAAGCTTTCTTT	CASSQEWGTEAFF
NA	NA	TRBV4-2	TRBJ1-5	TGTGCCAGCAGGCCCGGGGGGGGGAATCAGCCCCAGCATTTT	CASRPGGGNQPQHF
NA	NA	TRBV5-1	TRBJ1-1	TGCGCCAGCAGCTCCAACGGTGAGACCGGAGAAGCTTTCTTT	CASSSNGETGEAFF
TRBD1	NA	TRBV10-3	TRBJ2-1	TGTGCCATCAGTGGGGACAGGGGGCTAAATGAGCAGTTCTTC	CAISGDRGLNEQFF
NA	few	TRBV7-3	TRBJ2-3	TGTGCCAGCAGCTTAAGGTCGTCGGGAGTTAATCCATTTACTGCGTATCCCACAGATACGCAGTATTTT	CASSLRSSGVNPFTAYPTDTQYF
TRBD1	medium-sized	TRBV5-4	TRBJ1-2	TGTGCCAGCAGCTTGACAGGGGATAGTGGCTACACCTTC	CASSLTGDSGYTF
NA	NA	TRBV2	TRBJ1-6	TGTGCCAGCAGTGAGGACAGAACCTATAATTCACCCCTCCACTTT	CASSEDRTYNSPLHF
NA	NA	TRBV5-1	TRBJ2-7	TGCGCCAGCAGCTTGGATGCTAGGGATCCGTCGGACGAGCAGTACTTC	CASSLDARDPSDEQYF
TRBD2	NA	TRBV6-5	TRBJ2-7	TGTGCCACCTGGACTAGCGGATTCTACGAGCAGTACTTC	CATWTSGFYEQYF
NA	once	TRBV6-5	TRBJ1-5	TGTGCCAGCAGTTACTCAGGGAGCCATCAGCCCCAGCATTTT	CASSYSGSHQPQHF
NA	NA	TRBV5-6	TRBJ1-1	TGTGCCAGCAGCTTGGCGGACGGCGCGGGATCTGAAGCTTTCTTT	CASSLADGAGSEAFF
NA	NA	TRBV6-4	TRBJ2-2	TGTGCCAGCAGTCGTGACAGCCTCAACACCGGGGAGCTGTTTTTT	CASSRDSLNTGELFF
NA	NA	TRBV12-5	TRBJ2-2	TGTGCTAGTGGTTTGGACTCCACCGGGGAGCTGTTTTTT	CASGLDSTGELFF
TRBD1	NA	TRBV7-2	TRBJ2-2	TGTGCCAGCAGCCCCCAGGTAGGGGGCCCCGGGGAGCTGTTTTTT	CASSPQVGGPGELFF
NA	NA	TRBV14	TRBJ2-5	TGTGCCAGCAGCCACTTAGGGACTTTCGGGGAGACCCAGTACTTC	CASSHLGTFGETQYF
TRBD1	NA	TRBV24-1	TRBJ2-1	TGTGCCACCAGTGATTTCGGGCCCACCGGGACAGACAATGAGCAGTTCTTC	CATSDFGPTGTDNEQFF
TRBD1	NA	TRBV5-6	TRBJ1-2	TGTGCCAGCAGCTCGGCAGGGGGCAGCGGCTACACCTTC	CASSSAGGSGYTF
NA	NA	TRBV14	TRBJ2-1	TGTGCCAGCAGCCAGTTTGGGCGGAGGGAGTTCTTC	CASSQFGRREFF
TRBD2	NA	TRBV27	TRBJ2-1	TGTGCCAGCAGTTCTAGCGGGGCCGGGCCCCCTTACAATGAGCAGTTCTTC	CASSSSGAGPPYNEQFF
NA	NA	TRBV4-1	TRBJ2-1	TGCGCCAGCAGCCAAGTAAGGGGGGCGAGGCAGTTCTTC	CASSQVRGARQFF
NA	NA	TRBV2	TRBJ2-2	TGTGCCAGCACAGCCGGCGGGGATTGGACCGGGGAGCTGTTTTTT	CASTAGGDWTGELFF
NA	few	TRBV4-3	TRBJ1-1	TGCGCCAGCAGCCAAGTGGTTGGGGTATTAGGCACTGAAGCTTTCTTT	CASSQVVGVLGTEAFF
NA	NA	TRBV6-5	TRBJ1-6	TGTGCCAGCAGTCTACAGGGCTATAATTCACCCCTCCACTTT	CASSLQGYNSPLHF
NA	NA	TRBV7-8	TRBJ2-2	TGTGCCAGCAGCTTAGTAGAAACCGGGGAGCTGTTTTTT	CASSLVETGELFF